This entry describes one T cell receptor (beta chain). What it binds is unknown. The CDR3 has 15 residues. Trimming shortened V by 7 bases and J by 0 bases, and 13 bases separated the two germline ends. Germline V gene sequence: CDR1 SGHAT, CDR2 FQNNGV. This specimen comes from a study of cytomegalovirus exposure and HLA in healthy donors. Overall study results and limits: Excluded: some indistinguishable V segments such as TRBV6-2 and TRBV6-3. Beyond CMV serostatus, there was no information to go on about immune exposure. A missense DCLRE1C variant was associated with V- and J-gene trimming of TCR beta chains in a later analysis, and an independent cohort replicated the association.

Researchers ran the PCR with 60 Vbeta and 13 Jbeta primers. Profiled with immunoSEQ multiplex PCR; TCRdb holds only in-frame clones, not every one. The data show roughly 200,000 clones, around 74% seen once. The rearrangement uses TRBV11-2 and TRBJ1-3, with D unclear. The TCR was taken from a male donor in good health and CMV-seronegative. The sample was PBMCs. The CDR3 loop is CASIGQRSSGNTIYF. Written as DNA, the CDR3 is TGTGCCAGCATAGGGCAGCGGAGCTCTGGAAACACCATATATTTT.